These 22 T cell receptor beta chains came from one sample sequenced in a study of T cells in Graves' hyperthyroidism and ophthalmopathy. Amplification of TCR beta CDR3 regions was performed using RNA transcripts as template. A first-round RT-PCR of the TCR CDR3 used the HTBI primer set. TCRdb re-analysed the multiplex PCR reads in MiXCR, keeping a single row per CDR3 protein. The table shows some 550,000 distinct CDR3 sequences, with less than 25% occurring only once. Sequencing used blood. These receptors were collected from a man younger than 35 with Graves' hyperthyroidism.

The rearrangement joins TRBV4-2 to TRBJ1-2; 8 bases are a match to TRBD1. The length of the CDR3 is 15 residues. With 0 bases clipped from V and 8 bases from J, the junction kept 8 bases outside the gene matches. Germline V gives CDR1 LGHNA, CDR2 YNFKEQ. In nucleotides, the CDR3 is TGTGCCAGCAGCCAAGATCCGCAGGGGGCTGGAGGCTACACCTTC. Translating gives CASSQDPQGAGGYTF.

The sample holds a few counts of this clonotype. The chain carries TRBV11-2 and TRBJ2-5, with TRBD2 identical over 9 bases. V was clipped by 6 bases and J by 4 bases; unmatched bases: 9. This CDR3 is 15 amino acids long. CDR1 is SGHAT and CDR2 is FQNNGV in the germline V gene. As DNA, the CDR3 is TGTGCCAGCAGAGACTGGACTAGCGCGGGAGAGACCCAGTACTTC. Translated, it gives CASRDWTSAGETQYF. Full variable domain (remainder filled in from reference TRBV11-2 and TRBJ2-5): EAGVAQSPRYKIIEKRQSVAFWCNPISGHATLYWYQQILGQGPKLLIQFQNNGVVDDSQLPKDRFSAERLKGVDSTLKIQPAKLEDSAVYLCASRDWTSAGETQYFGPGTRLLVL.

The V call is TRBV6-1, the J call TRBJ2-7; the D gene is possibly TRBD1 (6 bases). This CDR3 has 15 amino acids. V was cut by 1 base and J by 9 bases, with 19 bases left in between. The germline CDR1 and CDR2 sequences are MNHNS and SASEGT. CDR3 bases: TGTGCCAGCAGTGAAGGGGGGCCGGACGCATCGCGGCAGTACTTC. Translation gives CASSEGGPDASRQYF.

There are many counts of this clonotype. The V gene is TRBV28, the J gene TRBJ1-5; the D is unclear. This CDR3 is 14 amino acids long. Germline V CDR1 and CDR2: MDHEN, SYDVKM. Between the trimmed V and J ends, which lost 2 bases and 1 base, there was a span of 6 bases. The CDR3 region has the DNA TGTGCCAGCAGTTTAGCGACGAGCAATCAGCCCCAGCATTTT. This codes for CASSLATSNQPQHF.

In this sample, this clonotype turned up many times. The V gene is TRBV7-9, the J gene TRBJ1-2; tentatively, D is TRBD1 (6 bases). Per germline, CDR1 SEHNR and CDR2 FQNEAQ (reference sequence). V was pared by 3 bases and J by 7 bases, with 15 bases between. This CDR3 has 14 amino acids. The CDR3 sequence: CASSLTQGRGGYTF. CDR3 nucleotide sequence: TGTGCCAGCAGCTTGACACAGGGTAGGGGTGGCTACACCTTC. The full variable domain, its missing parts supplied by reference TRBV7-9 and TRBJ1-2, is DTGVSQNPRHKITKRGQNVTFRCDPISEHNRLYWYRQTLGQGPEFLTYFQNEAQLEKSRLLSDRFSAERPKGSFSTLEIQRTEQGDSAMYLCASSLTQGRGGYTFGSGTRLTVV.

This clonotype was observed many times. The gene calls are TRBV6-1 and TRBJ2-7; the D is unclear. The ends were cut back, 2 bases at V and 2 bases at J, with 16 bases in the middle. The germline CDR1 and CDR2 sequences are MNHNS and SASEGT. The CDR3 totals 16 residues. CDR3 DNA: TGTGCCAGCAGTGAAATGTTCGGTGGGGTCACCTACGAGCAGTACTTC. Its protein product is CASSEMFGGVTYEQYF.

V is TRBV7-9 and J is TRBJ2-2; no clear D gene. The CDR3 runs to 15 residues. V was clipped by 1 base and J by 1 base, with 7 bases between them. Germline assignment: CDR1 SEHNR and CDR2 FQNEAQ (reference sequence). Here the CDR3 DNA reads TGTGCCAGCAGCTTAGGGACCTGGAACACCGGGGAGCTGTTTTTT. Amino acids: CASSLGTWNTGELFF.

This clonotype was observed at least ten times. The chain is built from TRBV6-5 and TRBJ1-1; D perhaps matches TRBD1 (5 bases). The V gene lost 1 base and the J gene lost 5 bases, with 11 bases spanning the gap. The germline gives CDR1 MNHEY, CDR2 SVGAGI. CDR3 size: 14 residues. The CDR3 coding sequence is TGTGCCAGCAGTTACTTGGGGGTGGGAACTGAAGCTTTCTTT. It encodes CASSYLGVGTEAFF.

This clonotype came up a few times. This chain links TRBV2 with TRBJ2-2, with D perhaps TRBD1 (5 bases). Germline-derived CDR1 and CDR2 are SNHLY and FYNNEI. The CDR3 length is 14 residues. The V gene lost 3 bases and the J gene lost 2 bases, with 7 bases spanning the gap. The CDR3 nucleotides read TGTGCCAGCAGTGAGTGGACAAACACCGGGGAGCTGTTTTTT. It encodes CASSEWTNTGELFF.

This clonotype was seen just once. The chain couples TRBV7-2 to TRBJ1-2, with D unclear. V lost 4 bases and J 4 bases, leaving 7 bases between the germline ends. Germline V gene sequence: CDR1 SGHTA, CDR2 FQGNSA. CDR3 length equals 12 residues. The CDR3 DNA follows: TGTGCCAGCAGCTCAGAGGCCTATGGCTACACCTTC. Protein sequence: CASSSEAYGYTF.

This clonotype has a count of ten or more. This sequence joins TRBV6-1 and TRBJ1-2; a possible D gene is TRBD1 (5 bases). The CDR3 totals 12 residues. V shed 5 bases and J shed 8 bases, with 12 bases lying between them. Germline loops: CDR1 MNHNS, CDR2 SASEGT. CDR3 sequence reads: CASSRQRGGYTF. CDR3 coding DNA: TGTGCCAGCAGTCGACAGCGGGGAGGCTACACCTTC.

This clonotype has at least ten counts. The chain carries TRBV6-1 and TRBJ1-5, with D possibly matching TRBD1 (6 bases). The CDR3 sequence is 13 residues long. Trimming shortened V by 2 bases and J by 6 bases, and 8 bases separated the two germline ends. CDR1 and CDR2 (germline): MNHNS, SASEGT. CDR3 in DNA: TGTGCCAGCAGTGAACAAGGGGGTCAGCCCCAGCATTTT. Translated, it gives CASSEQGGQPQHF.

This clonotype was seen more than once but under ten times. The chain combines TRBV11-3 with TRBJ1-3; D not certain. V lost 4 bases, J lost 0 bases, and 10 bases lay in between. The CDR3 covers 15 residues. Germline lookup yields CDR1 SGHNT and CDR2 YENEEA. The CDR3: CASSSRRRSGNTIYF. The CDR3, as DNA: TGTGCCAGCAGCTCCCGCAGACGCTCTGGAAACACCATATATTTT.

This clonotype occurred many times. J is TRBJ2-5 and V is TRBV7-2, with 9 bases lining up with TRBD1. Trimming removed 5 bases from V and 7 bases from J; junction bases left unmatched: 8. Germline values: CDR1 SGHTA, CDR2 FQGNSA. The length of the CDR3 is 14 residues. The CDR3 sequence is CASSTRTGELTQYF. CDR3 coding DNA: TGTGCCAGCAGCACCCGGACAGGGGAATTGACCCAGTACTTC.

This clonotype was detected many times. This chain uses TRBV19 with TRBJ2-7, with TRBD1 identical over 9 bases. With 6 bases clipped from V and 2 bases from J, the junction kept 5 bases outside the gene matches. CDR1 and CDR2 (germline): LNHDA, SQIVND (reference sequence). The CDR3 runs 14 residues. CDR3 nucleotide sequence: TGTGCCAGTAGCAGGACAGGGGATGCCTACGAGCAGTACTTC. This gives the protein CASSRTGDAYEQYF.

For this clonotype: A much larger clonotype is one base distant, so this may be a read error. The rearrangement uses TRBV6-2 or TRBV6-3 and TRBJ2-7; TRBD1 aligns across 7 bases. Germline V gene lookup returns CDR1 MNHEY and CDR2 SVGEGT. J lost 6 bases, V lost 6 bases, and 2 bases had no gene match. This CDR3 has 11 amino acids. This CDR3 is CASSRDSEQYF. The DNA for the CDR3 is TGTGCCAGCAGCAGGGACAGCGAGCAGTACTTC.

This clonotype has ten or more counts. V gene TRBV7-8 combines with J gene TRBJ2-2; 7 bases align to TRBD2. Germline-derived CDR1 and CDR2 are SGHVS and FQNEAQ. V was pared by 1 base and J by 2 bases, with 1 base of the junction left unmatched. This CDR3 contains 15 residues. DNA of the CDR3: TGTGCCAGCAGCTTAGAGCGGGGTAACACCGGGGAGCTGTTTTTT. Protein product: CASSLERGNTGELFF.

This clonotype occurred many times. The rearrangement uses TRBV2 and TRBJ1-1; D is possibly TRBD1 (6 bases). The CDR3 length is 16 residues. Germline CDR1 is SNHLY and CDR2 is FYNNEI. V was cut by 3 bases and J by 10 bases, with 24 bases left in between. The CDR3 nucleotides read TGTGCCAGCAGTGAGGCCGGGACAATCACATCGTCGGGAGCTTTCTTT. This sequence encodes CASSEAGTITSSGAFF.

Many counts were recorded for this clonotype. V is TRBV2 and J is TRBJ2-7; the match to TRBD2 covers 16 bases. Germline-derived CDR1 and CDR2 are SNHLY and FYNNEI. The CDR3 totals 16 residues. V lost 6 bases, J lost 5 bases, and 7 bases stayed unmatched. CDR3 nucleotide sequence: TGTGCCAGCAGCGGGACTAGCGGGGGGGGAATCCACGAGCAGTACTTC. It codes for CASSGTSGGGIHEQYF.

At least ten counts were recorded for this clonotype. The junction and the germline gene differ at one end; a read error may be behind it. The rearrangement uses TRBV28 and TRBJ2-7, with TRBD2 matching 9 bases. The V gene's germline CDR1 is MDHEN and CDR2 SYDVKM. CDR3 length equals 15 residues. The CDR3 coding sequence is TGTGCCAGCAGTTCCACCGGGACTAGCTCCAACGAGCAGTACTTC. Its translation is CASSSTGTSSNEQYF.

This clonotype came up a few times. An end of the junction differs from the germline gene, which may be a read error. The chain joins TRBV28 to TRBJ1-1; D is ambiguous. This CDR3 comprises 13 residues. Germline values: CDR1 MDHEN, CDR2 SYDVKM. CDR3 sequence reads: CASSLSRNTEALF. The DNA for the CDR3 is TGTGCCAGCAGTTTATCGCGGAACACTGAAGCTCTCTTT.

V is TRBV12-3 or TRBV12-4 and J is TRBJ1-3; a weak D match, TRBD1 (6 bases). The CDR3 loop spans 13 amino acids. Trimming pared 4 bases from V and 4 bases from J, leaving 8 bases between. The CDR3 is CASSWGLGNTIYF. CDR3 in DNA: TGTGCCAGCAGTTGGGGGCTCGGAAACACCATATATTTT.